This T cell receptor (beta chain) was sequenced for a study of blood T cell repertoires in COVID-19. Study in general: Sources were T cells, B-cell-depleted T cells, or PBMCs; the material itself was cDNA or gDNA.

Looked up from germline, CDR1 is SNHLY and CDR2 is FYNNEI. CDR3 length: 14 residues. The V gene end was trimmed by 8 bases and the J gene end by 2 bases; junction bases not matched to a gene: 4. Per the original methods: Reference gene primer amplification gave estimated nucleated cell counts. The method was immunoSEQ multiplex PCR; TCRdb's version includes in-frame clones alone and lacks a portion of them. V, J and clone size derive from that table, while D and trimming were established from the DNA sequence. The data contain fewer than 250,000 clones, about 88% of them singletons. The V call is TRBV2, the J call TRBJ2-7; 12 nucleotides line up with TRBD2. The clonotype was recovered from a human donor in a cohort sampled during active COVID-19. The source material was peripheral blood. The CDR3 region is CASGRLAGAYEQYF. In nucleotides, the CDR3 is TGTGCCAGCGGACGACTAGCGGGAGCCTACGAGCAGTACTTC.